This T cell receptor (beta chain) emerged from a study of blood T cell repertoires in COVID-19. About the study: Acute and convalescent COVID-19 samples came from the United States, Italy and Spain. PBMCs, B-cell-depleted T cells, or T cells provided the cDNA or gDNA that made up the material.

Per the original data handling: Amplification of reference gene primers provided the estimated nucleated cell counts. Clones were sequenced by immunoSEQ multiplex PCR, and TCRdb holds only the in-frame ones, with some missing. That table supplies the V and J calls and clone size; D and trimming were determined from the DNA. The profile shows around 310,000 clones, around 87% of them singletons. Seattle patients were enrolled while actively infected and followed longitudinally. With regard to this clone: Within the sample, other DNA sequences also encode this same CDR3.

There are 13 residues in the CDR3. The trim removed 3 bases at V and 4 bases at J, leaving 2 bases unmatched. Specimen: peripheral blood. J is TRBJ1-2 and V is TRBV12-3 or TRBV12-4; 7 bases align to TRBD1. The receptor's source is a woman aged 40 to 55 with COVID-19, enrolled during active disease. The CDR3 DNA follows: TGTGCCAGCAGTTTCCAGGGGGGCTATGGCTACACCTTC. It yields the protein CASSFQGGYGYTF.